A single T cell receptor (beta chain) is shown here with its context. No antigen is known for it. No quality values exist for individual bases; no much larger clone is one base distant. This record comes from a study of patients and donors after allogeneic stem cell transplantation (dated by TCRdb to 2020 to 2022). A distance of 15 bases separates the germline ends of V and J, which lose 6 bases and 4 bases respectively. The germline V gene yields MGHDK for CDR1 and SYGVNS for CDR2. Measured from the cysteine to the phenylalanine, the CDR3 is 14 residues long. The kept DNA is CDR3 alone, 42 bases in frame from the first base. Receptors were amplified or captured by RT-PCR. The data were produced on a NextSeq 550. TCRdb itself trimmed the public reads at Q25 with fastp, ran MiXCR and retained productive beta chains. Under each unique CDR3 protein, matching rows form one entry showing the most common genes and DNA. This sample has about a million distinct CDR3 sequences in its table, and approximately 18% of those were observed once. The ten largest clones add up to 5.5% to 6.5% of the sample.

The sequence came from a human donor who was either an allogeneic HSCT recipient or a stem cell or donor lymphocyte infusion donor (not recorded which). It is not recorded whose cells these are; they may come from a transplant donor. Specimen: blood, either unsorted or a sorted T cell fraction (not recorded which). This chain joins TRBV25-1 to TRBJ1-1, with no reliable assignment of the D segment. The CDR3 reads CASRGPSLATEAFF. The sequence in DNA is TGTGCCAGCAGGGGCCCCAGCCTCGCCACTGAAGCTTTCTTT.